The clone carrying this T cell receptor beta chain has only one observation. TCRdb's table, derived via immunoSEQ multiplex PCR, lists solely in-frame clones and lacks some. The sample holds approximately 79,000 clones, about 90% seen once. This CDR3 spans 16 amino acids. Deletions cut 6 bases from V and 0 bases from J, with 15 bases between. In germline, CDR1 is LNHDA, CDR2 SQIVND (reference sequence). The data are from a study of OX40 agonist ivuxolimab in advanced cancers. Background on the study: Three patients got partial responses; one had hepatocellular carcinoma and two had cutaneous melanoma.

Sequencing used CD4+ or CD8+ T cells sorted from blood, obtained in a trial of the OX40 agonist ivuxolimab. The V call is TRBV19, the J call TRBJ1-5, with D possibly TRBD1 on 5 matching bases. This TCR derives from an adult with an advanced solid tumor such as melanoma, head and neck, liver or kidney cancer. The CDR3 sequence is CASRTGADYSNQPQHF. In DNA, the CDR3 is TGTGCCAGTAGGACTGGGGCGGATTATAGCAATCAGCCCCAGCATTTT.